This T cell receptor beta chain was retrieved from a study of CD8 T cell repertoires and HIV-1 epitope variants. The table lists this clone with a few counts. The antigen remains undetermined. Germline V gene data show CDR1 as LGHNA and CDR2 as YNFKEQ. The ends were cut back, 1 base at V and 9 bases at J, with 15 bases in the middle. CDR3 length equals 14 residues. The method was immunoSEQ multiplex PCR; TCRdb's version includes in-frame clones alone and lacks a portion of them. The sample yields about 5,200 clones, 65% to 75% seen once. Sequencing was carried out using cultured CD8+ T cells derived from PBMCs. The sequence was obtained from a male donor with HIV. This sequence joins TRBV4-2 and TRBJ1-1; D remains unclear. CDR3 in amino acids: CASSQGSAPEKAFF. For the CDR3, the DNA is TGTGCCAGCAGCCAAGGATCAGCTCCTGAAAAAGCTTTCTTT.